This TCR beta chain was captured in a study of blood T cells in healthy people across ages. Regarding the study as a whole: In these data, TCR beta diversity tracked strongly with naive T cell percentage.

Trimming cost V 5 bases and J 4 bases, with 14 bases left between them. The CDR3 extends over 14 amino acids. This clonotype showed up just a few times. What it binds is not known. Primers used in a second PCR of roughly 7 to 11 cycles were a sample-barcoded 5' primer and a J-beta primer mix. One entry per CDR3 protein, called by TCRdb with MiXCR from the 5' RACE reads. Of hundreds of thousands of distinct CDR3 sequences detected, just under 25% appear once; the ten largest clones hold around 9.2%. These same records also appear under a second study, on T cells of mothers and their children. Per that paper: Similar thymic selection effects on TCR recombination output appear in pairs, both related and unrelated.

The chain carries TRBV12-3 or TRBV12-4 and TRBJ1-2; D perhaps matches TRBD1 (6 bases). The sequencing sample was made of blood. The sequence derives from a boy aged 5 to 17 in good health. The CDR3 protein is CASSPRTVFYGYTF. In DNA form, the CDR3 reads TGTGCCAGCAGTCCCCGGACAGTATTCTATGGCTACACCTTC.